This entry is about one TCR beta chain. What it binds is not known. This specimen belongs to a study of shared clonotypes between healthy human individuals. Notes on the study in general: Sampling used blood alone; tissue repertoires probably differ.

The CDR3 contains 13 residues. Trimming took off 5 bases at V and 15 bases at J, with 20 bases between the two ends. The V gene's germline CDR1 is MDHEN and CDR2 SYDVKM. Only Caucasian adults living in Nashville, Tennessee made up the donor group. Several immunoSEQ plates received, in even portions, the genomic DNA of each subset. Among the unsorted PBMC samples, replicate PCRs used roughly 300 ng DNA, 30,000 to 35,000 T cell genomes. Measured with immunoSEQ multiplex PCR; TCRdb has only the in-frame clones, and not every one. The table has about 490,000 clones, 76% seen once. The source of this sequence is a woman between 35 and 50 years old in good health. Some clones in this sample may be carry-over from other donors' samples. Sequencing used PBMCs. V gene TRBV28 combines with J gene TRBJ2-4; D is undetermined. CDR3 DNA: TGTGCCAGCAGTCCCCTCCTCTACTACTTCCCGTACTTC. This encodes CASSPLLYYFPYF.